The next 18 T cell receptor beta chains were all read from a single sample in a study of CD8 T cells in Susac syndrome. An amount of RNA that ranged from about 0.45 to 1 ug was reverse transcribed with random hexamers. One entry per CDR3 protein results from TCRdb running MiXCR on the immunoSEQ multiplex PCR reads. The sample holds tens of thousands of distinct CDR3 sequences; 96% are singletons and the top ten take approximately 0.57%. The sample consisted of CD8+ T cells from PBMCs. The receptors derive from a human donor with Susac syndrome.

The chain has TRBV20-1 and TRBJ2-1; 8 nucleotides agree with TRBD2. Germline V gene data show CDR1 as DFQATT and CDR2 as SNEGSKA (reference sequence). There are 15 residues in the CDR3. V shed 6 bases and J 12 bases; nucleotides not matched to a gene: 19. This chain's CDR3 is CSADPGTRGGIGQFF. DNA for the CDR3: TGCAGTGCGGATCCCGGGACTAGGGGGGGAATTGGGCAGTTCTTC.

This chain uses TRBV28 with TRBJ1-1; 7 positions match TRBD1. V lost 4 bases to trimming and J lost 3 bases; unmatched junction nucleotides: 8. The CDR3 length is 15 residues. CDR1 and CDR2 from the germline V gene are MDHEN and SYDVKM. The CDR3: CASSSPGTAYTEAFF. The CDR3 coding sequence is TGTGCCAGCAGTTCGCCCGGGACAGCATACACTGAAGCTTTCTTT.

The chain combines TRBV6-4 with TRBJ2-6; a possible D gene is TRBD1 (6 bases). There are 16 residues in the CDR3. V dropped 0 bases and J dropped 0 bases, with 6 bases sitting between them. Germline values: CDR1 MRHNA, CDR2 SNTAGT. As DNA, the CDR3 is TGTGCCAGCAGTGACTCAGGGGGCTCTGGGGCCAACGTCCTGACTTTC. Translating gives CASSDSGGSGANVLTF.

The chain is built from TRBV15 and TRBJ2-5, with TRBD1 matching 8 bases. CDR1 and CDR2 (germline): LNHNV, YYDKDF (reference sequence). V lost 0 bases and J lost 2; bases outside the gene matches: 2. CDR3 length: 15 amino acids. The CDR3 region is CATSRERTGQETQYF. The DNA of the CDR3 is TGTGCCACCAGCAGAGAGAGGACAGGGCAAGAGACCCAGTACTTC.

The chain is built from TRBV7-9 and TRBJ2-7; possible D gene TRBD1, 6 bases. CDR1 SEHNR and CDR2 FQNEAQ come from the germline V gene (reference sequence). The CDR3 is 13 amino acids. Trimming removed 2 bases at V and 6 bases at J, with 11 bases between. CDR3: CASSLWTEGEQYF. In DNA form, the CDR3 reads TGTGCCAGCAGCTTATGGACAGAGGGCGAGCAGTACTTC.

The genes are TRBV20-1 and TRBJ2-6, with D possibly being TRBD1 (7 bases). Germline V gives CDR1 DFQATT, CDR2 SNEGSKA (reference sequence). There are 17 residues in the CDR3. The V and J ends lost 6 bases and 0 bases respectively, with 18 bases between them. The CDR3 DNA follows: TGCAGTGCCAACCAGGGGGGCCTCCGCTCTGGGGCCAACGTCCTGACTTTC. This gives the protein CSANQGGLRSGANVLTF.

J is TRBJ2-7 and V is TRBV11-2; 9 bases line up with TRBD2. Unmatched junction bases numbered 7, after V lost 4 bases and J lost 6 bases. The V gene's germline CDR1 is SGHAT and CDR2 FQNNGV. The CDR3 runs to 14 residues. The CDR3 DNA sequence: TGTGCCAGCAGCTCTACGGGACTAGCAATCGAGCAGTACTTC. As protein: CASSSTGLAIEQYF.

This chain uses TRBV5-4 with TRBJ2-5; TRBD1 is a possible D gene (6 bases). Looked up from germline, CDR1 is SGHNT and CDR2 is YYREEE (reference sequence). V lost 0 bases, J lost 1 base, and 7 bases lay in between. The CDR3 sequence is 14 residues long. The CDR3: CASSLDRAQETQYF. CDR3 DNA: TGTGCCAGCAGCTTGGACAGGGCCCAAGAGACCCAGTACTTC.

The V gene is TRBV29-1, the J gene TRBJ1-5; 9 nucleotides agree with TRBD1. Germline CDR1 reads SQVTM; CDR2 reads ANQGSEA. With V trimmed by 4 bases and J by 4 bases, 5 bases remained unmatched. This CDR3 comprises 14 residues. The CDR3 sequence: CSVVEGTGNQPQHF. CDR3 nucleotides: TGCAGCGTTGTTGAGGGGACAGGGAATCAGCCCCAGCATTTT.

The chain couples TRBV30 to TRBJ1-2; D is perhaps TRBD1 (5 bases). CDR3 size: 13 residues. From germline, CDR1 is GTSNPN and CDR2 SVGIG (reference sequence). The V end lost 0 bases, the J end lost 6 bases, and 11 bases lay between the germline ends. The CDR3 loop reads CAWSVWQGDGYTF. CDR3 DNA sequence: TGTGCCTGGAGTGTATGGCAGGGTGATGGCTACACCTTC.

The CDR3 nucleotides read TGTGCCACCAGTGACCCCGTAAGCACAGATACGCAGTATTTT. It yields the protein CATSDPVSTDTQYF. The chain carries TRBV24-1 and TRBJ2-3; D gene uncertain. V was pared by 4 bases and J by 0 bases, with 7 bases between. Germline V gene lookup returns CDR1 KGHDR and CDR2 SFDVKD. This CDR3 is 14 amino acids long.

The CDR3 loop is CASSPGRGFTQYF. The CDR3 nucleotides read TGTGCCAGCAGCCCCGGAAGGGGGTTTACGCAGTATTTT. The chain uses TRBV28 and TRBJ2-3, with D perhaps matching TRBD1 (6 bases). CDR3 size: 13 residues. The V end lost 6 bases, the J end lost 8 bases, and 15 bases lay between the germline ends. CDR1 is MDHEN, CDR2 SYDVKM, per germline.

The CDR3 reads CASSSGLYNEQFF. In DNA, the CDR3 is TGTGCCAGCAGTTCCGGACTGTACAATGAGCAGTTCTTC. The V and J genes are TRBV6-2 or TRBV6-3 and TRBJ2-1, with D possibly TRBD2 on 5 matching bases. There are 13 residues in the CDR3. CDR1 MNHEY and CDR2 SVGEGT come from the germline V gene. The V gene lost 4 bases and the J gene lost 4 bases, with 8 bases spanning the gap.

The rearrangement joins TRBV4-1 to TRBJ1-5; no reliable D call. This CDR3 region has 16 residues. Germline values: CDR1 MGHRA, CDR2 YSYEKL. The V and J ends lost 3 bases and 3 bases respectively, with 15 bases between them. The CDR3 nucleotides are TGCGCCAGCAGCCACCCCGTTGTGGGGTACAATCAGCCCCAGCATTTT. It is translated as CASSHPVVGYNQPQHF.

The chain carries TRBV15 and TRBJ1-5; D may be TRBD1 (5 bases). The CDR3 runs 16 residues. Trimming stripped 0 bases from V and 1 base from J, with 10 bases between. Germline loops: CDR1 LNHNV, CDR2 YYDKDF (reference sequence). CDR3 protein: CATSREIGHSNQPQHF. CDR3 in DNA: TGTGCCACCAGCAGAGAAATCGGACACAGCAATCAGCCCCAGCATTTT.

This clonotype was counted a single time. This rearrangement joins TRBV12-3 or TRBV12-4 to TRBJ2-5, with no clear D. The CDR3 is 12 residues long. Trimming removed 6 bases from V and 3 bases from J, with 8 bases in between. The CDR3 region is CASRGDEETQYF. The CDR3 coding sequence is TGTGCCAGCAGGGGCGATGAAGAGACCCAGTACTTC.

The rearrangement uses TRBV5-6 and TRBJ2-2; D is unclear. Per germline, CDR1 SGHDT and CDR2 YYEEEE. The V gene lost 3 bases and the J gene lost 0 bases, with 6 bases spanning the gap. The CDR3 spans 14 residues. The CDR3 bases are TGTGCCAGCAGCTGGGCCGCGAACACCGGGGAGCTGTTTTTT. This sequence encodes CASSWAANTGELFF. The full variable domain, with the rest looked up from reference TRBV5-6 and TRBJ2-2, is DAGVTQSPTHLIKTRGQQVTLRCSPKSGHDTVSWYQQALGQGPQFIFQYYEEEERQRGNFPDRFSGHQFPNYSSELNVNALLLGDSALYLCASSWAANTGELFFGEGSRLTVL.

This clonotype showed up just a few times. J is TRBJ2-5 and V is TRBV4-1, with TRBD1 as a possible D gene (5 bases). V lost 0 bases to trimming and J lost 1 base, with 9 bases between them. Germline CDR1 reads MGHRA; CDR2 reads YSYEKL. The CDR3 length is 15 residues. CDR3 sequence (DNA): TGCGCCAGCAGCCAAGAAACAGGACCCCAAGAGACCCAGTACTTC. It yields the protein CASSQETGPQETQYF.